Listed here are 24 T cell receptor beta chains from one sample, sequenced in a study of T cell responses to AZD1222 COVID-19 vaccine. This table comes from immunoSEQ multiplex PCR, and its TCRdb copy is limited to in-frame clones, with some not included. The data show some 120,000 clones, 84% seen once. The sequencing used peripheral blood, collected 28 days after the second AZD1222 dose. The origin of the receptors is an adult who received the AZD1222 COVID-19 vaccine.

As to this clone: At the DNA level, this CDR3 is encoded by other sequences in the same sample as well. The J gene is TRBJ2-2, the V gene TRBV6-5; D not certain. The CDR3 totals 14 residues. V lost 0 bases and J 2 bases, leaving 4 bases between the germline ends. Germline values: CDR1 MNHEY, CDR2 SVGAGI. The CDR3 protein is CASSYSGNTGELFF. The CDR3 DNA reads as TGTGCCAGCAGTTACTCTGGCAACACCGGGGAGCTGTTTTTT.

The V call is TRBV28, the J call TRBJ2-4, with a possible D match to TRBD2 (5 bases). The CDR3 runs to 14 residues. V lost 4 bases and J 8 bases, leaving 15 bases between the germline ends. The V gene's germline CDR1 is MDHEN and CDR2 SYDVKM. The CDR3 here is CASSSPGSVYIQYF. The DNA for the CDR3 is TGTGCCAGCAGTTCCCCGGGTAGCGTATACATTCAGTACTTC.

The gene calls are TRBV6-6 and TRBJ1-2; possible D gene TRBD1, 5 bases. Germline CDR1 is MNHNY and CDR2 is SVGAGI (reference sequence). V shed 4 bases and J shed 5 bases, with 8 bases lying between them. The CDR3 extends over 12 amino acids. The CDR3 region is CASSSGAYGYTF. CDR3 sequence (DNA): TGTGCCAGCAGTTCCGGGGCATATGGCTACACCTTC.

The chain combines TRBV13 with TRBJ1-1; D unresolved. V lost 6 bases, J lost 1 base, and 9 bases lay in between. Germline values: CDR1 PRHDT, CDR2 FYEKMQ (reference sequence). The CDR3 sequence is 13 residues long. The CDR3 loop reads CASSGYRNTEAFF. DNA of the CDR3: TGTGCCAGCAGTGGTTACAGGAACACTGAAGCTTTCTTT. Looking up the rest from reference TRBV13 and TRBJ1-1 gives the full variable domain: AAGVIQSPRHLIKEKRETATLKCYPIPRHDTVYWYQQGPGQDPQFLISFYEKMQSDKGSIPDRFSAQQFSDYHSELNMSSLELGDSALYFCASSGYRNTEAFFGQGTRLTVV.

V and J are TRBV9 and TRBJ2-2; TRBD1 aligns across 8 bases. Trimming cost V 2 bases and J 1 base; bases outside gene matches: 4. Germline loops: CDR1 SGDLS, CDR2 YYNGEE. CDR3 size: 16 residues. The CDR3 is CASSVRDRMNTGELFF. The CDR3 DNA sequence: TGTGCCAGCAGCGTGAGGGACAGGATGAACACCGGGGAGCTGTTTTTT. Full variable domain (remainder filled in from reference TRBV9 and TRBJ2-2): DSGVTQTPKHLITATGQRVTLRCSPRSGDLSVYWYQQSLDQGLQFLIQYYNGEERAKGNILERFSAQQFPDLHSELNLSSLELGDSALYFCASSVRDRMNTGELFFGEGSRLTVL.

The chain links TRBV11-2 to TRBJ1-6, with 11 nucleotides matching TRBD1. This CDR3 comprises 15 residues. J lost 14 bases, V lost 3 bases, and 9 bases had no gene match. CDR1 is SGHAT and CDR2 is FQNNGV in the germline V gene. CDR3 DNA: TGTGCCAGCAGCTTTGGGGGACAGGGGGTTTGGTCCCTCCACTTT. It translates to CASSFGGQGVWSLHF.

Details on this clone: Other DNA variants within this sample encode the same CDR3. The rearrangement joins TRBV6-2 or TRBV6-3 to TRBJ1-2; TRBD1 matches 7 bases. Trimming removed 4 bases from V and 2 bases from J; junction bases left unmatched: 1. The CDR3 is 13 residues long. Per the germline V gene, CDR1 is MNHEY and CDR2 is SVGEGT. The CDR3 DNA reads TGTGCCAGCAGTTCGACAGGGAACTATGGCTACACCTTC. As protein: CASSSTGNYGYTF.

This chain links TRBV9 with TRBJ1-6; 7 nucleotides align to TRBD1. CDR1 is SGDLS, CDR2 YYNGEE, per germline. The CDR3 spans 15 residues. J was trimmed by 9 bases and V by 0 bases; bases with no gene match: 6. The chain's CDR3 is CASSVGGGRGSPLHF. The CDR3 DNA reads as TGTGCCAGCAGCGTAGGAGGGGGCCGAGGTTCACCCCTCCACTTT. Complete variable domain (other parts from reference TRBV9 and TRBJ1-6): DSGVTQTPKHLITATGQRVTLRCSPRSGDLSVYWYQQSLDQGLQFLIQYYNGEERAKGNILERFSAQQFPDLHSELNLSSLELGDSALYFCASSVGGGRGSPLHFGNGTRLTVT.

V and J are TRBV7-2 and TRBJ1-2; TRBD1 is a possible D gene (5 bases). The CDR3 extends over 14 amino acids. The V and J ends lost 3 bases and 7 bases respectively, with 15 bases between them. The germline V gene encodes CDR1 SGHTA and CDR2 FQGNSA. The CDR3 sequence: CASSFILGPGGYTF. CDR3 DNA: TGTGCCAGCAGCTTTATCTTGGGGCCAGGTGGCTACACCTTC.

This rearrangement joins TRBV20-1 to TRBJ1-1; D not resolved. The V end was cut by 3 bases, the J end by 0 bases, with 11 bases between. Germline V gene lookup returns CDR1 DFQATT and CDR2 SNEGSKA (reference sequence). CDR3 length: 14 amino acids. In DNA form, the CDR3 reads TGCAGTGCTAGTCGGACCCCCGTGAACACTGAAGCTTTCTTT. Protein product: CSASRTPVNTEAFF.

This chain links TRBV3-1 (or the pseudogene TRBV3-2) with TRBJ1-1; 7 bases agree with TRBD1. With V trimmed by 2 bases and J by 11 bases, 8 bases remained unmatched. CDR1 is LGHDT and CDR2 is YNNKEL in the germline V gene (reference sequence). CDR3 length: 13 amino acids. CDR3 nucleotides: TGTGCCAGCAGCCAATCAGGGGGGCTGATCGCTTTCTTT. Protein sequence: CASSQSGGLIAFF.

The chain is built from TRBV28 and TRBJ1-2; D unclear. Germline loops: CDR1 MDHEN, CDR2 SYDVKM. V was trimmed by 5 bases and J by 5 bases, leaving 18 bases between them. The CDR3 is 15 residues long. CDR3 DNA sequence: TGTGCCAGCAGTGCCTCCCCGGGGTTAGAATATGGCTACACCTTC. This gives the protein CASSASPGLEYGYTF.

V gene TRBV5-1 combines with J gene TRBJ1-6, with D possibly matching TRBD1 (5 bases). Germline CDR1 is SGHRS and CDR2 is YFSETQ. Trimming took off 4 bases at V and 10 bases at J, with 15 bases between the two ends. The CDR3 loop spans 14 amino acids. The DNA of the CDR3 is TGCGCCAGCAGCCCGGGAGGGAAGGGGTCACCCCTCCACTTT. This gives the protein CASSPGGKGSPLHF.

The chain links TRBV6-5 to TRBJ2-2; TRBD1 is a possible D gene (5 bases). The CDR3 spans 16 residues. V lost 0 bases to trimming and J lost 2 bases, with 10 bases between them. Germline loops: CDR1 MNHEY, CDR2 SVGAGI. CDR3 in amino acids: CASSYSVQGNTGELFF. The CDR3 nucleotides are TGTGCCAGCAGTTACTCTGTCCAGGGCAACACCGGGGAGCTGTTTTTT.

The sample holds one count of this clone. V usage is TRBV7-9 and J usage is TRBJ1-5; D is perhaps TRBD1 (5 bases). V lost 0 bases to trimming and J lost 5 bases, with 8 bases between them. Per the germline V gene, CDR1 is SEHNR and CDR2 is FQNEAQ (reference sequence). The CDR3 extends over 14 amino acids. CDR3 amino acids: CASSLAAGDQPQHF. The CDR3 DNA follows: TGTGCCAGCAGCTTAGCGGCGGGGGATCAGCCCCAGCATTTT.

The chain couples TRBV5-1 to TRBJ2-1; TRBD2 is a possible D gene (6 bases). Germline values: CDR1 SGHRS, CDR2 YFSETQ. This CDR3 spans 16 amino acids. Trimming took 4 bases from V and 1 from J, leaving 15 bases between them. CDR3 nucleotides: TGCGCCAGCAGCCGGCAGGGAGGAGCGTCCTACAATGAGCAGTTCTTC. This encodes CASSRQGGASYNEQFF.

V gene TRBV7-6 combines with J gene TRBJ2-7; 7 positions agree with TRBD1. Trimming removed 1 base from V and 0 bases from J; junction bases left unmatched: 9. Germline V CDR1 and CDR2: SGHVS, FNYEAQ. The CDR3 runs 17 residues. The CDR3 here is CASSLVGTAFRSYEQYF. DNA for the CDR3: TGTGCCAGCAGCTTAGTCGGGACAGCTTTTCGCTCCTACGAGCAGTACTTC.

The rearrangement joins TRBV2 to TRBJ2-1; D is possibly TRBD1 (6 bases). The germline V and J ends were trimmed by 8 bases and 4 bases, with 15 bases remaining between them. The CDR3 is made up of 14 amino acids. Germline values: CDR1 SNHLY, CDR2 FYNNEI. The CDR3 is CASLRGTPYNEQFF. The CDR3 DNA follows: TGTGCCAGCTTAAGGGGGACCCCTTACAATGAGCAGTTCTTC. Full variable domain (missing parts from reference TRBV2 and TRBJ2-1): EPEVTQTPSHQVTQMGQEVILRCVPISNHLYFYWYRQILGQKVEFLVSFYNNEISEKSEIFDDQFSVERPDGSNFTLKIRSTKLEDSAMYFCASLRGTPYNEQFFGPGTRLTVL.

The chain joins TRBV4-3 to TRBJ2-5; TRBD2 might be the D (6 bases). CDR3 length: 16 residues. Trimming shortened V by 2 bases and J by 5 bases, and 18 bases separated the two germline ends. Germline V CDR1 and CDR2: LGHNA, YSLEER. CDR3 DNA: TGCGCCAGCAGCCAATCACGAGGAGCTGGGGGGGAGACCCAGTACTTC. It translates to CASSQSRGAGGETQYF.

The chain carries TRBV9 and TRBJ1-3; 8 bases map to TRBD1. The CDR3 runs to 14 residues. V dropped 0 bases and J dropped 8; count of bases not matched to a gene: 4. Per germline, CDR1 SGDLS and CDR2 YYNGEE. CDR3: CASSVAGGSDTIYF. CDR3 bases: TGTGCCAGCAGCGTAGCAGGGGGCAGTGACACCATATATTTT.

The chain carries TRBV19 and TRBJ1-5; no clear D. The CDR3 is 16 residues long. V was pared by 3 bases and J by 2 bases, with 14 bases between. Germline CDR1 reads LNHDA; CDR2 reads SQIVND (reference sequence). CDR3 residues: CASSIQTPGGNQPQHF. The CDR3 DNA follows: TGTGCCAGTAGTATCCAGACACCCGGGGGCAATCAGCCCCAGCATTTT.

The CDR3 region has the DNA TGTGCCAGCAGCCCTCAGGCAATCTCCTACGAGCAGTACTTC. Translation: CASSPQAISYEQYF. V gene TRBV28 combines with J gene TRBJ2-7; D is uncertain. Per the germline V gene, CDR1 is MDHEN and CDR2 is SYDVKM. There are 14 residues in the CDR3. The V gene lost 6 bases and the J gene lost 0 bases, with 12 bases spanning the gap.

The DNA for the CDR3 is TGTGCCAGCTCCCGTGGGACAGTTAGCAATCAGCCCCAGCATTTT. Protein: CASSRGTVSNQPQHF. The chain carries TRBV18 and TRBJ1-5, with 7 positions matching TRBD1. CDR3 size: 15 residues. Trimming removed 6 bases from V and 0 bases from J; junction bases left unmatched: 5. The germline V gene encodes CDR1 KGHSH and CDR2 LQKENI.

The V and J genes are TRBV24-1 and TRBJ1-2, with D possibly being TRBD1 (5 bases). The germline V and J ends were trimmed by 5 bases and 2 bases, with 11 bases remaining between them. Per germline, CDR1 KGHDR and CDR2 SFDVKD. This CDR3 is built from 14 residues. The CDR3 nucleotides are TGTGCCACCAGTGGGGGCCAGTCAAACTATGGCTACACCTTC. Translation: CATSGGQSNYGYTF.